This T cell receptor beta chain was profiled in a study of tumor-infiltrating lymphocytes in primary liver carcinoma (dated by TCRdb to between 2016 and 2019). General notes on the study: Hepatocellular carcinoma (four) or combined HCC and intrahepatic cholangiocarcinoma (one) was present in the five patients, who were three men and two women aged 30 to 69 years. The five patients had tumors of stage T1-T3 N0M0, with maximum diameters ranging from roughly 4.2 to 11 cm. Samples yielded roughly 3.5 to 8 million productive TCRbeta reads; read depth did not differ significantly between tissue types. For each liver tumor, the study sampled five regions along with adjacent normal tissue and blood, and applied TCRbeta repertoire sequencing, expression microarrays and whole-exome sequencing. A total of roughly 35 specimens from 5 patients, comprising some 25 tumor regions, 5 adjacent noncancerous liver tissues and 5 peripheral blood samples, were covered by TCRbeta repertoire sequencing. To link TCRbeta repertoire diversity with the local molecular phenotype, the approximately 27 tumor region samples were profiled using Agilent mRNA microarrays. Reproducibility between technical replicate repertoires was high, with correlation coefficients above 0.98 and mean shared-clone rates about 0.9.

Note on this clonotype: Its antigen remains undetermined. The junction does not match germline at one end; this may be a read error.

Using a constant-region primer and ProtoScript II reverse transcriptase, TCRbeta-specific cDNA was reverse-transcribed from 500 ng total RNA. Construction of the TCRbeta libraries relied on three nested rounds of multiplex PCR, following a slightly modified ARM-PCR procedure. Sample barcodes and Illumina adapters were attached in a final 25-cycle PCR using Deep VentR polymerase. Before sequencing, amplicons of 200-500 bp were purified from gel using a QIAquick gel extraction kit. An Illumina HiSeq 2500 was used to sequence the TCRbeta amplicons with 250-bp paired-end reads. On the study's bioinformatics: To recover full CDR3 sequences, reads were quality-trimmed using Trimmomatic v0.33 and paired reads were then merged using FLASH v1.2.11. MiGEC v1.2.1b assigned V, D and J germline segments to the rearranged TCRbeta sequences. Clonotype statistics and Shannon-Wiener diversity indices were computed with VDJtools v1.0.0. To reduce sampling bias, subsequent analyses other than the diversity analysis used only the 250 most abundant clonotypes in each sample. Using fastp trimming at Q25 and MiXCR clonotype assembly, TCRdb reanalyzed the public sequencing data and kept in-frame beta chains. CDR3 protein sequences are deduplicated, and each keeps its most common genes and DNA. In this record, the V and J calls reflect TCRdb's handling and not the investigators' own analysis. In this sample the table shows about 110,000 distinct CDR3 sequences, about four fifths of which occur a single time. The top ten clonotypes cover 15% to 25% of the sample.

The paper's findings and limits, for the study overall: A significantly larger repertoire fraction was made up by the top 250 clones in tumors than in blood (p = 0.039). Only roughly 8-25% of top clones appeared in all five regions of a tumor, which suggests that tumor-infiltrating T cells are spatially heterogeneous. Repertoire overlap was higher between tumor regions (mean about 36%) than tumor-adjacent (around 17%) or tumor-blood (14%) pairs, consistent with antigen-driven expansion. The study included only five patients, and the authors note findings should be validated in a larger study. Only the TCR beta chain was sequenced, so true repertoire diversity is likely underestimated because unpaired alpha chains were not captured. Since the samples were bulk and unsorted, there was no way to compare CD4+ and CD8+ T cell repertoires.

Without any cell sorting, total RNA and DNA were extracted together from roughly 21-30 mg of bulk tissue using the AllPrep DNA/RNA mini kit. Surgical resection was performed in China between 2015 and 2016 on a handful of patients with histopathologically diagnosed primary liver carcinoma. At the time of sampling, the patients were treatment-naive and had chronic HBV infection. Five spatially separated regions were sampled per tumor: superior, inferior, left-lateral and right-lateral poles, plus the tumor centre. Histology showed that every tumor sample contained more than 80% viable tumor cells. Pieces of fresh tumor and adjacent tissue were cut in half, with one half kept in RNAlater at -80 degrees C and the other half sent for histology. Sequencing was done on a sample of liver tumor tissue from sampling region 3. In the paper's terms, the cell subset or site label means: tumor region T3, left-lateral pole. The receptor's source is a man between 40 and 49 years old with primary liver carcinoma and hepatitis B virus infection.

The CDR3 sequence is CAISHRGQGTGYGHTF. The nucleotide sequence is TGCGCCATCAGCCACCGTGGACAGGGGACGGGCTATGGCCACACCTTC. This sequence uses TRBV4-1 and TRBJ1-2; 9 central nucleotides agree with TRBD1. The germline V gene provides CDR1 MGHRA and CDR2 YSYEKL. The CDR3 runs 16 residues from the cysteine to the phenylalanine. Here the CDR3 DNA is all that survives: 48 bases in frame from base 1.